This entry describes one T cell receptor beta chain. This record comes from a study of blood T cell repertoires in COVID-19. Repertoires were generated with immunoSEQ multiplex PCR, while TCRdb's copy carries only in-frame clones and drops some. The sample holds about 330,000 clones; roughly 87% are singletons and the top ten take under 1.3%. With 6 bases clipped from V and 1 base from J, the junction kept 2 bases outside the gene matches. The CDR3 is 13 amino acids. Germline assignment: CDR1 ENHRY and CDR2 SYGVKD. The V and J genes are TRBV10-3 and TRBJ2-5, with TRBD1 matching over 7 bases. This TCR derives from a woman aged 25 to 39 who had recovered from COVID-19. Sequenced input: PBMCs or T cells enriched from blood (not recorded which). As DNA, the CDR3 is TGTGCCATCAGCAGGGGGTCCCAAGAGACCCAGTACTTC. Translating gives CAISRGSQETQYF.